Presented here are 28 T cell receptor beta chains from one specimen sequenced in a study of Graves' ophthalmopathy and Graves' hyperthyroidism. TCR beta CDR3 regions were amplified from RNA transcripts. Second-round multiplex PCR came after first-round RT-PCR with HTBI primers. TCRdb itself ran the multiplex PCR reads through MiXCR, one entry per CDR3 protein. The data contain about 1.1 million distinct CDR3 sequences, about two fifths of them seen just once; the ten biggest clones take up approximately 10%. The specimen sequenced was peripheral blood or thyroid tissue (not recorded which). The source is an adult man with Graves' hyperthyroidism.

This clonotype has a count of ten or more. The rearrangement links TRBV20-1 to TRBJ2-7, with D maybe TRBD2 (6 bases). The V and J ends lost 5 bases and 0 bases respectively, with 14 bases between them. This CDR3 is 14 amino acids long. CDR1 and CDR2 (germline): DFQATT, SNEGSKA (reference sequence). The CDR3 protein is CSAFRDLSSYEQYF. The CDR3 DNA is TGCAGTGCTTTCCGGGACTTAAGCTCCTACGAGCAGTACTTC.

This clonotype came up many times. The rearrangement joins TRBV15 to TRBJ2-7; 7 bases align to TRBD2. V dropped 0 bases and J dropped 2; count of bases not matched to a gene: 4. This CDR3 contains 15 residues. From germline, CDR1 is LNHNV and CDR2 YYDKDF (reference sequence). CDR3 residues: CATSRDRGGAYEQYF. The CDR3 DNA follows: TGTGCCACCAGCAGAGATCGGGGAGGGGCCTACGAGCAGTACTTC.

This clonotype was found once. The chain couples TRBV7-2 to TRBJ2-1; 11 nucleotides match TRBD1. Germline V gene sequence: CDR1 SGHTA, CDR2 FQGNSA. Trimming removed 5 bases from V and 8 bases from J; junction bases left unmatched: 5. This CDR3 has 14 residues. In nucleotides, the CDR3 is TGTGCCAGCAGCCGGGACAGGGGGATTGATGAGCAGTTCTTC. Its protein is CASSRDRGIDEQFF. The whole variable domain, remainder taken from reference TRBV7-2 and TRBJ2-1, is GAGVSQSPSNKVTEKGKDVELRCDPISGHTALYWYRQSLGQGLEFLIYFQGNSAPDKSGLPSDRFSAERTGGSVSTLTIQRTQQEDSAVYLCASSRDRGIDEQFFGPGTRLTVL.

This clonotype was counted ten times or more. V usage is TRBV12-3 or TRBV12-4 and J usage is TRBJ2-7, with D unclear. The CDR3 is made up of 14 amino acids. Between the trimmed V and J ends, which lost 2 bases and 0 bases, there was a span of 8 bases. The CDR3, as DNA: TGTGCCAGCAGTTTAAGGTCTGACTCCTACGAGCAGTACTTC. Protein product: CASSLRSDSYEQYF.

This clonotype was seen at least ten times. The V and J genes are TRBV4-1 and TRBJ2-7; 7 nucleotides agree with TRBD2. The junction had 6 bases not matched to a gene; V was cut back by 3 bases and J by 1 base. Germline V gene sequence: CDR1 MGHRA, CDR2 YSYEKL. CDR3 length: 15 amino acids. In nucleotides, the CDR3 is TGCGCCAGCAGCCACGTCCTAGCGGATTCCTACGAGCAGTACTTC. This gives the protein CASSHVLADSYEQYF.

The genes are TRBV29-1 and TRBJ1-4; no definite D call. Trimming pared 4 bases from V and 7 bases from J, leaving 13 bases between. The germline CDR1 and CDR2 sequences are SQVTM and ANQGSEA. The CDR3 extends over 13 amino acids. CDR3 region: CSVVLAGSEKLFF. The CDR3 DNA reads TGCAGCGTTGTCCTGGCGGGGAGTGAAAAACTGTTTTTT. Filled out from reference TRBV29-1 and TRBJ1-4, the complete variable domain reads SAVISQKPSRDICQRGTSLTIQCQVDSQVTMMFWYRQQPGQSLTLIATANQGSEATYESGFVIDKFPISRPNLTFSTLTVSNMSPEDSSIYLCSVVLAGSEKLFFGSGTQLSVL.

Regarding this clonotype: Compared with germline, one end of the junction differs, possibly owing to a read error. The genes are TRBV19 and TRBJ2-2, with D tentatively TRBD2 (6 bases). Germline-derived CDR1 and CDR2 are LNHDA and SQIVND (reference sequence). This CDR3 is built from 16 residues. DNA of the CDR3: TGTGCCAGTAGTAGGAATCCGGGACCGGCCACCGGGGGGCTGTTTTTT. It codes for CASSRNPGPATGGLFF.

The chain joins TRBV9 to TRBJ1-2; tentative D call: TRBD1 (6 bases). V dropped 2 bases and J dropped 3 bases, with 11 bases sitting between them. CDR1 SGDLS and CDR2 YYNGEE come from the germline V gene. The CDR3 spans 14 residues. DNA for the CDR3: TGTGCCAGCAGCGTCGGGGGGGCTTACTATGGCTACACCTTC. It is translated as CASSVGGAYYGYTF.

The chain uses TRBV7-2 and TRBJ1-6; 8 nucleotides match TRBD1. The CDR3 loop spans 15 amino acids. V was pared by 7 bases and J by 7 bases, with 9 bases of the junction left unmatched. The V gene's germline CDR1 is SGHTA and CDR2 FQGNSA. The CDR3 DNA sequence: TGTGCCAGCACCGTTACAGGGGGACTAAATTCACCCCTCCACTTT. It codes for CASTVTGGLNSPLHF.

CDR3 residues: CAAGPGVYEQYF. For the CDR3, the DNA is TGTGCCGCCGGTCCAGGGGTCTACGAGCAGTACTTC. The genes are TRBV6-5 and TRBJ2-7, with D tentatively TRBD1 (6 bases). The germline gives CDR1 MNHEY, CDR2 SVGAGI. V was trimmed by 11 bases and J by 3 bases, leaving 14 bases between them. The CDR3 runs to 12 residues.

CDR3 loop: CASKFKGVGGANQPQHF. The CDR3 DNA follows: TGTGCCAGCAAGTTTAAGGGAGTGGGGGGCGCGAATCAGCCCCAGCATTTT. This chain joins TRBV9 and TRBJ1-5; D may be TRBD1 (6 bases). V lost 6 bases and J 4 bases, leaving 23 bases between the germline ends. CDR1 and CDR2 (germline): SGDLS, YYNGEE. This CDR3 region has 17 residues.

This clonotype appeared many times. V is TRBV14 and J is TRBJ1-2, with 7 positions matching TRBD1. This CDR3 is 14 amino acids long. V shed 3 bases, J shed 6 bases, and the junction held 7 bases outside the gene matches. Per the germline V gene, CDR1 is SGHDN and CDR2 is FVKESK. The CDR3 sequence is CASSHYQTGHGYTF. The CDR3 DNA follows: TGTGCCAGCAGCCACTATCAGACAGGGCATGGCTACACCTTC.

This clonotype was counted a few times. The CDR3 nucleotides are TGTGCCAGCAGCCAGCGGACAGGGCCTAATCAGCCCCAGCATTTT. Encoded protein: CASSQRTGPNQPQHF. The chain couples TRBV13 to TRBJ1-5; 8 bases line up with TRBD1. The CDR3 contains 15 residues. Germline lookup yields CDR1 PRHDT and CDR2 FYEKMQ (reference sequence). J lost 4 bases, V lost 5 bases, and 7 bases had no gene match.

This clonotype was picked up a small number of times. At one end, the junction sequence differs from germline, possibly due to a read error. The chain carries TRBV5-4 and TRBJ2-2; D call uncertain. The CDR3 is made up of 15 amino acids. Germline CDR1 and CDR2: SGHNT and YYREEE (reference sequence). CDR3: CASSQYGPFGGELFF. CDR3 DNA sequence: TGCGCCAGCAGCCAGTATGGCCCCTTCGGCGGGGAGCTGTTTTTT. Using reference TRBV5-4 and TRBJ2-2 for the parts outside the CDR3, the full variable domain is ETGVTQSPTHLIKTRGQQVTLRCSSQSGHNTVSWYQQALGQGPQFIFQYYREEENGRGNFPPRFSGLQFPNYSSELNVNALELDDSALYLCASSQYGPFGGELFFGEGSRLTVL.

This clonotype was found many times. The V and J genes are TRBV24-1 and TRBJ2-7; 9 positions match TRBD2. The CDR3 contains 15 residues. The germline V gene encodes CDR1 KGHDR and CDR2 SFDVKD. V was pared by 1 base and J by 5 bases, with 5 bases of the junction left unmatched. The CDR3 nucleotides read TGTGCCACCAGTGATTTTACAGCGGGAGGTGACGAGCAGTACTTC. Protein: CATSDFTAGGDEQYF.

This clonotype came up a few times. The V and J genes are TRBV24-1 and TRBJ1-5; 7 bases align to TRBD1. Germline V lookup: CDR1 KGHDR, CDR2 SFDVKD. The CDR3 loop spans 13 amino acids. The junction had 4 bases not matched to a gene; V was cut back by 6 bases and J by 6 bases. CDR3 DNA sequence: TGTGCCACCAGTAAGGGACAGCTTCAGCCCCAGCATTTT. Translation gives CATSKGQLQPQHF.

The chain combines TRBV7-2 with TRBJ2-5; D tentatively reads TRBD1 or TRBD2 (5 bases each). There are 14 residues in the CDR3. Germline V gene lookup returns CDR1 SGHTA and CDR2 FQGNSA. V was shortened by 5 bases and J by 1 base, with 11 bases between the two germline ends. DNA of the CDR3: TGTGCCAGCAGCAAGGGACGGTTCCAAGAGACCCAGTACTTC. This sequence encodes CASSKGRFQETQYF.

This clonotype was recorded many times. V gene TRBV7-9 combines with J gene TRBJ1-2, with D possibly being TRBD1 (6 bases). V lost 4 bases and J lost 9, with 9 bases in between. Germline values: CDR1 SEHNR, CDR2 FQNEAQ (reference sequence). The CDR3 is 11 amino acids. This chain's CDR3 is CASSSDRRYTF. The DNA of the CDR3 is TGTGCCAGCAGCTCCGACAGGCGCTACACCTTC.

At least ten counts were recorded for this clonotype. This rearrangement joins TRBV24-1 to TRBJ1-3; D might be TRBD1 (5 bases). The CDR3 runs 13 residues. Between the trimmed V and J ends, which lost 7 bases and 4 bases, there was a span of 10 bases. Germline CDR1 and CDR2: KGHDR and SFDVKD. The DNA of the CDR3 is TGTGCCACCAGATCGGGACCAGGAAACACCATATATTTT. It encodes CATRSGPGNTIYF.

For the CDR3, the DNA is TGCAGTGCTGGACGACAGGTCCCTAGCAATCAGCCCCAGCATTTT. It yields the protein CSAGRQVPSNQPQHF. This chain connects TRBV20-1 to TRBJ1-5; possible D gene TRBD1, 6 bases. Trimming removed 5 bases at V and 0 bases at J, with 14 bases between. CDR1 is DFQATT and CDR2 is SNEGSKA in the germline V gene (reference sequence). The CDR3 has 15 amino acids.

The chain's CDR3 is CASSQAISGANVLTF. The CDR3 DNA reads as TGTGCCAGCAGCCAAGCGATCTCTGGGGCCAACGTCCTGACTTTC. The chain joins TRBV3-1 to TRBJ2-6; D is unresolved. The CDR3 loop spans 15 amino acids. Between the trimmed V and J ends, which lost 1 base and 0 bases, there was a span of 4 bases. CDR1 LGHDT and CDR2 YNNKEL come from the germline V gene (reference sequence).

Only one count was recorded for this clonotype. The chain recombines TRBV10-1 with TRBJ2-3, with TRBD1 matching 7 bases. Per germline, CDR1 WNHNN and CDR2 SYGVQD (reference sequence). Trimming cost V 6 bases and J 4 bases; bases outside gene matches: 10. CDR3 length: 15 residues. The CDR3 is CASRQGNFPADTQYF. CDR3 bases: TGCGCCAGCAGACAGGGGAATTTTCCTGCAGATACGCAGTATTTT.

This clonotype was seen repeatedly, ten times or more. This chain uses TRBV5-1 with TRBJ1-2; TRBD1 is a possible D gene (6 bases). The CDR3 length is 15 residues. Trimming cost V 0 bases and J 4 bases, with 13 bases left between them. Germline V gene data show CDR1 as SGHRS and CDR2 as YFSETQ. CDR3 nucleotides: TGCGCCAGCAGCTTGGCGGGACACGGGGCCTATGGCTACACCTTC. This sequence encodes CASSLAGHGAYGYTF.

Of note for this clonotype: This may be a read error, as it is one base from a much larger clone. J is TRBJ2-2 and V is TRBV7-2; D is ambiguous. The CDR3 runs 13 residues. Germline values: CDR1 SGHTA, CDR2 FQGNSA. The CDR3 DNA reads TGTGTCAGCAGCCCTCAAGAAACCGGGGAGCTGTTTTTT. It yields the protein CVSSPQETGELFF.

The CDR3 DNA reads TGTGCCAGCAGCCAAGACCCCCGGGACAGGGACTACGAGCAGTACTTC. This encodes CASSQDPRDRDYEQYF. The chain joins TRBV12-3 or TRBV12-4 to TRBJ2-7; 9 bases align to TRBD1. The ends lost 6 bases at V and 3 bases at J; junction bases unmatched: 12. The CDR3 covers 16 residues.

This clonotype showed up just a few times. The V gene is TRBV29-1, the J gene TRBJ2-5; 9 bases are a match to TRBD2. With 4 bases clipped from V and 5 bases from J, the junction kept 8 bases outside the gene matches. The germline gives CDR1 SQVTM, CDR2 ANQGSEA. The CDR3 has 14 residues. In DNA, the CDR3 is TGCAGCGTTGTGATAGCGGGAGAGGGTGAGACCCAGTACTTC. The encoded protein is CSVVIAGEGETQYF.

The V call is TRBV20-1, the J call TRBJ2-2; D assignment may be TRBD1 or TRBD2 (5 bases each). Germline loops: CDR1 DFQATT, CDR2 SNEGSKA (reference sequence). The length of the CDR3 is 13 residues. In DNA form, the CDR3 reads TGCAGCACGGCCGGGACCCCCACCGGGGAGCTGTTTTTT. This encodes CSTAGTPTGELFF.

This chain links TRBV20-1 with TRBJ1-1, with a tentative D call TRBD1 (6 bases). Germline V gene lookup returns CDR1 DFQATT and CDR2 SNEGSKA (reference sequence). The length of the CDR3 is 12 residues. The germline V and J ends were trimmed by 4 bases and 6 bases, with 12 bases remaining between them. The CDR3, as DNA: TGCAGTGCTAAGAGGGGGGACGCTGAAGCTTTCTTT. Protein sequence: CSAKRGDAEAFF.